This is a list of T cell receptor beta chains from one sample in a study of control samples from healthy donors and cancer patients. Only in-frame clones appear in the TCRdb table, and some are missing; sequencing was by immunoSEQ multiplex PCR. The table has fewer than 300,000 clones, over 70% seen once; the top ten hold 10% to 15%. The sample taken for sequencing was PBMCs. The receptors stem from a woman aged 55-75 years with lung cancer. Each CDR3 is given with its conserved first and last residue. Fields, in order: D gene, clone size, V gene, J gene, CDR3 DNA, CDR3 protein. The D gene is left open where the match is weak. Not every row has a clone size; where given, it reads once, few, many or a size class.

>TRBD1|-|TRBV7-7|TRBJ2-1
TGTGCTAGCAGCCAGGGGACAGGGGCCTACAATGAGCAGTTCTTC
CASSQGTGAYNEQFF
>-|few|TRBV4-1|TRBJ2-2
TGCGCCAGCAGCCAAGAGGTAGTCCACACCGGGGAGCTGTTTTTT
CASSQEVVHTGELFF
>TRBD2|-|TRBV2|TRBJ2-3
TGTGCCAGCAGTGGCGGGGGGCAGGGGTTCCCAGATACGCAGTATTTT
CASSGGGQGFPDTQYF
>-|-|TRBV28|TRBJ2-1
TGTGCCAGCAGTTTGGGGCAGACAAAGTATCAGTTCTTC
CASSLGQTKYQFF
>-|-|TRBV4-1|TRBJ2-5
TGCGCCAGCAGCCAAGGGGACACCCTGGAGACCCAGTACTTC
CASSQGDTLETQYF
>-|-|TRBV28|TRBJ2-1
TGTGCCAGCAGTCCGACTGTGGCGAAAAGCTCCTACAATGAGCAGTTCTTC
CASSPTVAKSSYNEQFF
>TRBD2|-|TRBV6-2/TRBV6-3|TRBJ2-3
TGTGCCAGCAGTTACCCTCGAGCGGGGACAGATACGCAGTATTTT
CASSYPRAGTDTQYF
>-|-|TRBV5-4|TRBJ2-1
TGTGCCAGCAGCTTGGCAGGTAGCGGAAGCTCCTACAATGAGCAGTTCTTC
CASSLAGSGSSYNEQFF
>-|-|TRBV28|TRBJ1-1
TGTGCCAGCAGTTTATGGCTCCGGGGGGCTGAAGCTTTCTTT
CASSLWLRGAEAFF
>TRBD1|-|TRBV24-1|TRBJ1-5
TGTGCCACCAGTGAGAGGACAGGGGGGAGTCAGCCCCAGCATTTT
CATSERTGGSQPQHF
>-|once|TRBV7-2|TRBJ1-1
TGTGCCAGCAGCTTATATGGGGTCATGAACACTGAAGCTTTCTTT
CASSLYGVMNTEAFF
>-|-|TRBV5-4|TRBJ1-6
TGTGCCAGCAGCTCAGAACAGGGCTACAATTCACCCCTCCACTTT
CASSSEQGYNSPLHF
>TRBD1|once|TRBV19|TRBJ2-7
TGTGCCAGTAGTATAGCGTTGATTCGGACAGGGACAGTAAACGAGCAGTACTTC
CASSIALIRTGTVNEQYF
>-|-|TRBV7-9|TRBJ1-3
TGTGCCAGCAGGGTAGACGGATCTGGAAACACCATATATTTT
CASRVDGSGNTIYF
>TRBD2|-|TRBV18|TRBJ2-1
TGTGCCAGCTCTGGACTAGCGGGAGCCAATGAGCAGTTCTTC
CASSGLAGANEQFF
>-|few|TRBV5-4|TRBJ2-3
TGTGCCAGCAGCTTTGAGGCAGGGGGCACAGATACGCAGTATTTT
CASSFEAGGTDTQYF
>-|-|TRBV7-9|TRBJ1-6
TGTGCCAGCAGCTTCCAGGCGAACTATAATTCACCCCTCCACTTT
CASSFQANYNSPLHF
>-|once|TRBV6-6|TRBJ1-5
TGTGCCAGCAGCTTGACAGACAATCAGCCCCAGCATTTT
CASSLTDNQPQHF
>TRBD1|-|TRBV7-3|TRBJ2-5
TGTGCCAGCAGCGATCTGGGACAGGGAGACGAGACCCAGTACTTC
CASSDLGQGDETQYF
>-|once|TRBV11-2|TRBJ2-5
TGTGCCAGCAGCTTGGTCCACCAAGAGACCCAGTACTTC
CASSLVHQETQYF
>-|-|TRBV5-1|TRBJ1-4
TGCGCCAGCAGCGCAAGTTCGGGGAGACTGTTTTTT
CASSASSGRLFF
>TRBD1|-|TRBV24-1|TRBJ1-4
TGTGCCCCAAAAGGACAGGGTTGGCAAAAACTGTTTTTT
CAPKGQGWQKLFF